The 6 T cell receptor beta chains listed next were all sequenced from one sample in a study of blood T cell repertoires in COVID-19 (dated by TCRdb to about 2020). The library relied on the immunoSEQ multiplex PCR assay. Here the immuneACCESS table is served through TCRdb, limited to in-frame sequences with V and J called. Missing clones are a known gap in these copies; in checked studies unresolved V genes cover under half, and the rest lacks a known reason. The sample records tens of thousands of clones, around 81% of which are singletons. The top ten clones comprise 44% of the sample. Sequencing used peripheral blood. The receptors shown here come from a man older than 75 with acute or convalescent COVID-19.

The chain combines TRBV5-1 with TRBJ2-3, with 7 bases aligning to TRBD1. This CDR3 spans 15 amino acids. Losses at the gene ends were 4 bases for V and 1 base for J; bases not matched to a gene: 6. Germline V gene sequence: CDR1 SGHRS, CDR2 YFSETQ. Here the CDR3 reads CASSRGQWGTDTQYF. DNA for the CDR3: TGCGCCAGCAGCAGGGGGCAGTGGGGCACAGATACGCAGTATTTT.

The chain employs TRBV28 and TRBJ2-3, with a possible D match to TRBD2 (5 bases). Germline V CDR1 and CDR2: MDHEN, SYDVKM. V lost 4 bases and J lost 8, with 13 bases in between. The CDR3 is 13 residues long. The DNA for the CDR3 is TGTGCCAGCAGTTATGGAGATGAGGGTACGCAGTATTTT. Translated: CASSYGDEGTQYF.

The rearrangement joins TRBV15 to TRBJ2-3; possibly TRBD2 for D (5 bases). The germline CDR1 and CDR2 sequences are LNHNV and YYDKDF (reference sequence). This CDR3 is built from 15 residues. V shed 6 bases and J shed 1 base, with 14 bases lying between them. The CDR3 bases are TGTGCCACCAGGGGTGAGCGGTCGCGCACAGATACGCAGTATTTT. Translated, it gives CATRGERSRTDTQYF.

Concerning this clone itself: Other DNA sequences in the sample encode the same CDR3. The chain combines TRBV5-1 with TRBJ1-2, with D tentatively TRBD1 (6 bases). The V gene's germline CDR1 is SGHRS and CDR2 YFSETQ. The CDR3 covers 13 residues. Deletions cut 4 bases from V and 6 bases from J, with 13 bases between. CDR3 amino acids: CASSLGTGNGYTF. In DNA, the CDR3 is TGCGCCAGCAGCCTGGGAACAGGGAATGGCTACACCTTC.

This clone was seen only once. The CDR3 DNA sequence: TGTGCCAGCAGCCGGGGGACTAGCGGCCACTTGGGCCAAGAGACCCAGTACTTC. This gives the protein CASSRGTSGHLGQETQYF. The chain employs TRBV5-4 and TRBJ2-5; 11 bases line up with TRBD2. Germline V gives CDR1 SGHNT, CDR2 YYREEE (reference sequence). The CDR3 is 18 amino acids. Trimming at V came to 4 bases and at J to 1 base, leaving 12 bases not matched to a gene.

The chain recombines TRBV18 with TRBJ1-5; TRBD1 is a possible D gene (5 bases). The germline CDR1 and CDR2 sequences are KGHSH and LQKENI. CDR3 length: 17 amino acids. V was clipped by 2 bases and J by 4 bases, with 18 bases between them. Here the CDR3 reads CASSPAGVRPLNQPQHF. CDR3 nucleotides: TGTGCCAGCTCACCAGCGGGGGTGAGGCCGCTAAATCAGCCCCAGCATTTT.